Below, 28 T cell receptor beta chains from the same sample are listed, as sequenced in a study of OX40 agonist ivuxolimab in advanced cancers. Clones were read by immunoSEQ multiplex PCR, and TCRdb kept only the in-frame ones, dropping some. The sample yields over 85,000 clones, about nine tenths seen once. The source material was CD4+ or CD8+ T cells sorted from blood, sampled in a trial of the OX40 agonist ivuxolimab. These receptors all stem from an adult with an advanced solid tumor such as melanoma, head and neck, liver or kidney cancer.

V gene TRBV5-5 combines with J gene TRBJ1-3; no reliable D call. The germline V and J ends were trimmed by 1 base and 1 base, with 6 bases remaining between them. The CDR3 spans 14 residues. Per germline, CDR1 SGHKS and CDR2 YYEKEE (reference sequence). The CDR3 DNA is TGTGCCAGCAGCTTGAGCTGGTCTGGAAACACCATATATTTT. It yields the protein CASSLSWSGNTIYF. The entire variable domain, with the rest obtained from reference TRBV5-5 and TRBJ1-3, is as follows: DAGVTQSPTHLIKTRGQQVTLRCSPISGHKSVSWYQQVLGQGPQFIFQYYEKEERGRGNFPDRFSARQFPNYSSELNVNALLLGDSALYLCASSLSWSGNTIYFGEGSWLTVV.

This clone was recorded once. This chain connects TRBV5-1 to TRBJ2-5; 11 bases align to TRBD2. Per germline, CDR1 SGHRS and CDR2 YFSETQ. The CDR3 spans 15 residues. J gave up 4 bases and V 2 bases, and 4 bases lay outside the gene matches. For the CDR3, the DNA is TGCGCCAGCAGCTTTGCGCTAGCGGGAGGAGAGACCCAGTACTTC. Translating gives CASSFALAGGETQYF. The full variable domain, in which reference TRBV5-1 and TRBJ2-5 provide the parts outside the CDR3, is KAGVTQTPRYLIKTRGQQVTLSCSPISGHRSVSWYQQTPGQGLQFLFEYFSETQRNKGNFPGRFSGRQFSNSRSEMNVSTLELGDSALYLCASSFALAGGETQYFGPGTRLLVL.

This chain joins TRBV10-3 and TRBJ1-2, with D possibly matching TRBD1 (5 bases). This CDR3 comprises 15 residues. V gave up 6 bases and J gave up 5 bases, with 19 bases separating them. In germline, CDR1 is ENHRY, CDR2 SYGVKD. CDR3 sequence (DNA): TGTGCCATCAGCTCAATAGGGACTGACAATTATGGCTACACCTTC. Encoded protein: CAISSIGTDNYGYTF.

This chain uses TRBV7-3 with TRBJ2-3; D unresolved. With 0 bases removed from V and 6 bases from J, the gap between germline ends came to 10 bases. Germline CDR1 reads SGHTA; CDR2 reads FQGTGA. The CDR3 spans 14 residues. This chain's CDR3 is CASSLTRAPDTQYF. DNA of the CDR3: TGTGCCAGCAGCTTAACCCGTGCCCCGGATACGCAGTATTTT.

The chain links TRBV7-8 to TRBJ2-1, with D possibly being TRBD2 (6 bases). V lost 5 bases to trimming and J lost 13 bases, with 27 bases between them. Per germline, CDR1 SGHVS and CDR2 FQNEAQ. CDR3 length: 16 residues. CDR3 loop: CASSTTVAVSVGGQFF. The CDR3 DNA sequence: TGTGCCAGCAGCACCACAGTCGCGGTTTCGGTCGGGGGTCAGTTCTTC.

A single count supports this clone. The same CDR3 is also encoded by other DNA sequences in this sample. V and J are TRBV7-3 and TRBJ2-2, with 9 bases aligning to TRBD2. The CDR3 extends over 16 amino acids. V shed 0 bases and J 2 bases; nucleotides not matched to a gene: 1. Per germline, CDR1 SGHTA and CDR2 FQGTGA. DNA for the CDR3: TGTGCCAGCAGCTTAACTAGCGGGGGAAACACCGGGGAGCTGTTTTTT. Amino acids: CASSLTSGGNTGELFF.

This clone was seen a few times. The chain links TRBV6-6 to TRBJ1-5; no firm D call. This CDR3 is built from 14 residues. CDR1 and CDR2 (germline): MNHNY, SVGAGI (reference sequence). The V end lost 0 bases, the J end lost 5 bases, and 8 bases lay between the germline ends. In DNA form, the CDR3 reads TGTGCCAGCAGTTACTCTGACGGCCATCAGCCCCAGCATTTT. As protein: CASSYSDGHQPQHF.

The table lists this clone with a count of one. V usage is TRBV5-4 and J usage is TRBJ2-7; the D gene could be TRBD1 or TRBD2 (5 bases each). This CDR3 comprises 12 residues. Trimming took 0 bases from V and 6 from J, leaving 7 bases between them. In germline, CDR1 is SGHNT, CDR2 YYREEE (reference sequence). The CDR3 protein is CASSLVGGEQYF. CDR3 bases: TGTGCCAGCAGCTTGGTTGGGGGCGAGCAGTACTTC.

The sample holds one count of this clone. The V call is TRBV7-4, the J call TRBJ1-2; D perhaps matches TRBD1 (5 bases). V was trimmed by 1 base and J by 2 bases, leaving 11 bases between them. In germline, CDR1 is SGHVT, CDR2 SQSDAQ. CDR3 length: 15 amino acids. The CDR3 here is CASSLGDGLNYGYTF. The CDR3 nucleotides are TGTGCCAGCAGCTTAGGGGACGGACTAAACTATGGCTACACCTTC.

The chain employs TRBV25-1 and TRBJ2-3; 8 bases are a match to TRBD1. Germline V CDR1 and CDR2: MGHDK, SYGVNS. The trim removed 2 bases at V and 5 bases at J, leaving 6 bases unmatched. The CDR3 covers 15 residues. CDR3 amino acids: CASSEGQGGGDTQYF. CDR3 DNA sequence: TGTGCCAGCAGTGAAGGACAGGGTGGAGGAGATACGCAGTATTTT.

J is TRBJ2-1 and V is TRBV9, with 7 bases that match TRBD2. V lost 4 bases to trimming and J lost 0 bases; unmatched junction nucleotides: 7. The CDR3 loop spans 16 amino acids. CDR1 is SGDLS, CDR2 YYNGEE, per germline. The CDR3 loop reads CASSPGAGSSYNEQFF. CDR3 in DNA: TGTGCCAGCAGCCCAGGAGCGGGGAGCTCCTACAATGAGCAGTTCTTC.

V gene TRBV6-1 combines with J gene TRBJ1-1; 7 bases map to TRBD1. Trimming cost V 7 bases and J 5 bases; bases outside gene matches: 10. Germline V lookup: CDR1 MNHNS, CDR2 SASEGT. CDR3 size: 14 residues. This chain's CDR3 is CASTLTGSRTEAFF. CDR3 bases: TGTGCCAGCACTTTGACAGGGAGTAGAACTGAAGCTTTCTTT.

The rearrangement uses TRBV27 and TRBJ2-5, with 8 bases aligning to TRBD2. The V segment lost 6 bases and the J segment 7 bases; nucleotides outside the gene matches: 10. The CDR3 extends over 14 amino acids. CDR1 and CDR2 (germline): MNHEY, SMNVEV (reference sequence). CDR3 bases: TGTGCCAGCAGCACGAGCGGGGGAGGGGGGACCCAGTACTTC. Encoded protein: CASSTSGGGGTQYF.

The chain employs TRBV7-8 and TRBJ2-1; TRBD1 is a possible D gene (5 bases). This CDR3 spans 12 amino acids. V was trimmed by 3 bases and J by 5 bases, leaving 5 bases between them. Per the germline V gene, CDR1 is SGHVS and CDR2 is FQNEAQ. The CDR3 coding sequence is TGTGCCAGCAGCTTGACAGACAATGAGCAGTTCTTC. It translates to CASSLTDNEQFF.

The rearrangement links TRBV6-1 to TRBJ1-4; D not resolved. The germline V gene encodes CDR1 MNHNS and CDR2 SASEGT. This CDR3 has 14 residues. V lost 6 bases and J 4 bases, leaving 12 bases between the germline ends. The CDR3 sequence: CASRTTGGNEKLFF. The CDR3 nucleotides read TGTGCCAGCAGGACGACGGGAGGTAATGAAAAACTGTTTTTT.

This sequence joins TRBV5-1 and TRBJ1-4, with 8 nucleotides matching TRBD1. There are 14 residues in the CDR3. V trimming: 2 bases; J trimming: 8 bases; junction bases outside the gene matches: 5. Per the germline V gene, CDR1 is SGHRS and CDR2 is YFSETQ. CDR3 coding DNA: TGCGCCAGCAGCTTAGGACAGGGAAGGGAAAAACTGTTTTTT. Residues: CASSLGQGREKLFF.

DNA for the CDR3: TGTGCCTGGAGTGAAGAGGGTTATTCACCCCTCCACTTT. Translated, it gives CAWSEEGYSPLHF. V gene TRBV30 combines with J gene TRBJ1-6; D not certain. The CDR3 covers 13 residues. Germline V gene sequence: CDR1 GTSNPN, CDR2 SVGIG (reference sequence). Trimming took 1 base from V and 8 from J, leaving 9 bases between them.

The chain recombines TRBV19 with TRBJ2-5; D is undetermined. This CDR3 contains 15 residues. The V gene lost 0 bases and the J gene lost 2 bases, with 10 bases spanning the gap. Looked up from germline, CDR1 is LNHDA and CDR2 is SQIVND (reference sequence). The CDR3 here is CASSIDRLDQETQYF. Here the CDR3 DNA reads TGTGCCAGTAGTATAGACAGGTTGGATCAAGAGACCCAGTACTTC. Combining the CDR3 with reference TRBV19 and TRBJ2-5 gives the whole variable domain DGGITQSPKYLFRKEGQNVTLSCEQNLNHDAMYWYRQDPGQGLRLIYYSQIVNDFQKGDIAEGYSVSREKKESFPLTVTSAQKNPTAFYLCASSIDRLDQETQYFGPGTRLLVL.

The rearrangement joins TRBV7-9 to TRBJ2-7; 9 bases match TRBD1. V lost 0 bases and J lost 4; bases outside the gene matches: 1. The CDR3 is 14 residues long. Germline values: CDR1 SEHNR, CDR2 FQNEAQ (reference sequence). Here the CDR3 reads CASSLAGQGYEQYF. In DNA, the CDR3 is TGTGCCAGCAGCTTAGCGGGACAGGGTTACGAGCAGTACTTC.

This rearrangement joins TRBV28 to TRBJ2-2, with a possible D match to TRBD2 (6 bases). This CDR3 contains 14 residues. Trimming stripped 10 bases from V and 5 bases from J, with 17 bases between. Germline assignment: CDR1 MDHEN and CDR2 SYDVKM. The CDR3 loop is CATNFGSVTGELFF. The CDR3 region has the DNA TGTGCCACCAACTTCGGGAGTGTTACCGGGGAGCTGTTTTTT. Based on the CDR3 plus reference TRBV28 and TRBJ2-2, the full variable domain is DVKVTQSSRYLVKRTGEKVFLECVQDMDHENMFWYRQDPGLGLRLIYFSYDVKMKEKGDIPEGYSVSREKKERFSLILESASTNQTSMYLCATNFGSVTGELFFGEGSRLTVL.

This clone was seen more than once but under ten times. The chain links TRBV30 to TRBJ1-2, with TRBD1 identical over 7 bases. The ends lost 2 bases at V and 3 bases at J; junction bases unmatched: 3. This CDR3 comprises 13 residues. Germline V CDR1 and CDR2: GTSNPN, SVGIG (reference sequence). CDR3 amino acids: CAWSSGQDYGYTF. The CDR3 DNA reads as TGTGCCTGGAGTTCCGGACAGGACTATGGCTACACCTTC.

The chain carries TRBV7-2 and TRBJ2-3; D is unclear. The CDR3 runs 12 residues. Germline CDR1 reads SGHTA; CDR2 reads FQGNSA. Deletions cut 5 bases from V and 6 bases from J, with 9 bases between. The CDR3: CASSKPPDTQYF. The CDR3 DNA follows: TGTGCCAGCAGCAAACCACCTGATACGCAGTATTTT. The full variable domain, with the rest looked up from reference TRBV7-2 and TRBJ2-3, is GAGVSQSPSNKVTEKGKDVELRCDPISGHTALYWYRQSLGQGLEFLIYFQGNSAPDKSGLPSDRFSAERTGGSVSTLTIQRTQQEDSAVYLCASSKPPDTQYFGPGTRLTVL.

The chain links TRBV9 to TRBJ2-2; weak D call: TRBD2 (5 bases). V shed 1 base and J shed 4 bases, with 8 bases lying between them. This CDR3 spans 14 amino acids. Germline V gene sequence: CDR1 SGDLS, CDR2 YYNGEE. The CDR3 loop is CASSVSGTTGELFF. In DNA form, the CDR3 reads TGTGCCAGCAGCGTAAGCGGAACCACCGGGGAGCTGTTTTTT.

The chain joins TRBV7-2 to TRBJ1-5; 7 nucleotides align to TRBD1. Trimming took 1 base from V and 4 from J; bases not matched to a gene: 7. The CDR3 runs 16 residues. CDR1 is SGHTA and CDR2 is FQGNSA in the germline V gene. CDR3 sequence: CASSLEEGAWNQPQHF. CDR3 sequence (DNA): TGTGCCAGCAGCTTAGAGGAGGGGGCTTGGAATCAGCCCCAGCATTTT.

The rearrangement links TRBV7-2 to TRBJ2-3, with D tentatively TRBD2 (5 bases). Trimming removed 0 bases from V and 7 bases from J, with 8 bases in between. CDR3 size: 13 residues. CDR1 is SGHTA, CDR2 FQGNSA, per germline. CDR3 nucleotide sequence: TGTGCCAGCAGCTTAGCGGGGAGTCATACGCAGTATTTT. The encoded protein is CASSLAGSHTQYF. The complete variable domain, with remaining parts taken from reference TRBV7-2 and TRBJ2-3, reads GAGVSQSPSNKVTEKGKDVELRCDPISGHTALYWYRQSLGQGLEFLIYFQGNSAPDKSGLPSDRFSAERTGGSVSTLTIQRTQQEDSAVYLCASSLAGSHTQYFGPGTRLTVL.

CDR3 in amino acids: CASSSGTPASNQPQHF. CDR3 sequence (DNA): TGTGCCAGCAGTTCAGGGACACCCGCCAGCAATCAGCCCCAGCATTTT. This chain uses TRBV28 with TRBJ1-5, with a possible D match to TRBD1 (6 bases). V was shortened by 4 bases and J by 1 base, with 14 bases between the two germline ends. CDR1 MDHEN and CDR2 SYDVKM come from the germline V gene. CDR3 length: 16 residues.

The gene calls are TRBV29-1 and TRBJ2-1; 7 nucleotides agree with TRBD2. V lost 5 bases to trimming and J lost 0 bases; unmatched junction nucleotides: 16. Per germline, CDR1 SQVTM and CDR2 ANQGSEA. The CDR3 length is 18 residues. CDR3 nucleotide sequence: TGCAGCGTTCGGACGGGGGGTAGCGGGTTTCGCTCCTACAATGAGCAGTTCTTC. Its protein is CSVRTGGSGFRSYNEQFF.

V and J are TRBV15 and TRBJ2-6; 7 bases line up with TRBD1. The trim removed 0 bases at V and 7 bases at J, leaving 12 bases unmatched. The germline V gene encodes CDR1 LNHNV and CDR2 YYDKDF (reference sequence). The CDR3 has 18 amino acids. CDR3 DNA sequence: TGTGCCACCAGCAGAGACGGACAGGCCCTCCTTGGAGCCAACGTCCTGACTTTC. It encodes CATSRDGQALLGANVLTF. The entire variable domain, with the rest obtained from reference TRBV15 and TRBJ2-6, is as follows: DAMVIQNPRYQVTQFGKPVTLSCSQTLNHNVMYWYQQKSSQAPKLLFHYYDKDFNNEADTPDNFQSRRPNTSFCFLDIRSPGLGDTAMYLCATSRDGQALLGANVLTFGAGSRLTVL.